This entry features one T cell receptor beta chain sequence. The antigen is undetermined. Assay used: immunoSEQ multiplex PCR; TCRdb lists only in-frame clones, some missing. The repertoire holds about 60,000 clones, with 90% to 95% as singletons. The data were obtained in a study of human versus mouse CDR3 diversity and MHC coevolution. As for the study in general: Reportedly, immunoSEQ detects one in 200,000 T cells with minimized PCR bias. Study outcomes and limitations: Compared with mice, human CDR3s carried more deletions and insertions on average. Most of the three human donors had the lowest clonal inequality.

Naive CD4 T cells, CD45RO-negative and CD62L-positive, were flow-sorted from PBMCs. This clonotype was obtained from a person in their 60s in good health. Sequences were obtained from naive CD4+ T cells from blood. Sample subset: CD45RO-negative CD62L-positive naive CD4 T cells.

For the CDR3, the DNA is TGTGCCATCAGTGACAACAGAAACAATCAGCCCCAGCATTTT. Translation gives CAISDNRNNQPQHF. The chain has TRBV10-3 and TRBJ1-5; D is unclear. Germline V gene data show CDR1 as ENHRY and CDR2 as SYGVKD. The length of the CDR3 is 14 residues. The V and J ends lost 3 bases and 3 bases respectively, with 9 bases between them.